This T cell receptor (beta chain) was sequenced in a study of CD8 T cells in ankylosing spondylitis. Regarding the study as a whole: What appeared characteristic of ankylosing spondylitis blood was a TCR beta motif of under 10 highly homologous variants. The authors reported significant enrichment of disease-linked clones in matched ankylosing spondylitis synovial fluid.

In making TCR beta libraries, quantitative 5'-RACE with molecular barcodes was used. TCRdb used MiXCR to reprocess the 5' RACE reads, holding one entry per CDR3 protein. The table has about 540,000 distinct CDR3 sequences, about 13% seen once; the top ten hold 6.8%. This clonotype showed up just a few times. No antigen is known for it. The germline CDR1 and CDR2 sequences are SGHRS and YFSETQ. The CDR3 has 15 amino acids. V lost 4 bases to trimming and J lost 3 bases; unmatched junction nucleotides: 6. Sequencing was carried out using blood, either unsorted or a sorted T cell fraction (not recorded which). The receptor was derived from a male donor with ankylosing spondylitis. This rearrangement joins TRBV5-1 to TRBJ2-5; 10 positions agree with TRBD1. CDR3: CASSVSGTGEETQYF. The DNA of the CDR3 is TGCGCCAGCAGCGTCTCCGGGACAGGGGAAGAGACCCAGTACTTC.